This T cell receptor beta chain was profiled in a study of neurological immune-mediated disorders. Notes on the study in general: In HTLV-1-associated myelopathy, TCR clonal expansion was greatest, and in multiple sclerosis it was least, below healthy controls.

With 10-nucleotide random UMIs, 5'RACE was used to make the cDNA. TCRdb ran MiXCR on the 5' RACE reads and lists one entry per CDR3 protein. The repertoire includes about 60,000 distinct CDR3 sequences, around 3.4% of them detected once, and approximately 7.1% sits in the top ten. Unsorted libraries were generated from 2 million PBMCs. These cells had been stored in RNAlater at -80 C. The table lists this clonotype with many counts. Its specificity is not known. Germline values: CDR1 SGHRS, CDR2 YFSETQ. V dropped 2 bases and J dropped 7 bases, with 10 bases sitting between them. The CDR3 is 14 residues long.

The sequencing input was PBMCs. This chain joins TRBV5-1 and TRBJ1-6; weak D call: TRBD1 (6 bases). The receptor's source is an older woman with multiple sclerosis. The CDR3 sequence is CASSLRQENSPLHF. The DNA for the CDR3 is TGCGCCAGCAGCTTACGACAGGAGAATTCACCCCTCCACTTT.